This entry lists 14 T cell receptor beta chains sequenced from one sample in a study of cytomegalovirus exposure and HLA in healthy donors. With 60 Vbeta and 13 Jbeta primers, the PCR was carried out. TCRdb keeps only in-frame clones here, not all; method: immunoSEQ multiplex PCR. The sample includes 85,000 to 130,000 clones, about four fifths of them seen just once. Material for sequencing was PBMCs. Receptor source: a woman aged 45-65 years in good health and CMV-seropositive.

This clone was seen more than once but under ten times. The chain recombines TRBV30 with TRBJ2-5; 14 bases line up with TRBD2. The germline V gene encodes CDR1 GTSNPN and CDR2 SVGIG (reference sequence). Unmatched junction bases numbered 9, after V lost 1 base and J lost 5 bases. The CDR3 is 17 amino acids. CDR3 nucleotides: TGTGCCTGGAGTGAGCCCCTCAGACTAGCGGGGGGGGAGACCCAGTACTTC. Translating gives CAWSEPLRLAGGETQYF.

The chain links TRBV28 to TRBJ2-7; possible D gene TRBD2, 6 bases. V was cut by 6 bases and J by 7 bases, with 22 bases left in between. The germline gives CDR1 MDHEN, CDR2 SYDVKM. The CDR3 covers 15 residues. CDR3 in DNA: TGTGCCAGCAGCCACGGGGTCCATTATGGAGGGGAGCAGTACTTC. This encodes CASSHGVHYGGEQYF.

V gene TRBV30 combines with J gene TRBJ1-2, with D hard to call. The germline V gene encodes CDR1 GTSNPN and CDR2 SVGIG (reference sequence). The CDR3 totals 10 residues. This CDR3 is CALEAYGYTF. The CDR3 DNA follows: TGTGCGTTAGAGGCCTATGGCTACACCTTC. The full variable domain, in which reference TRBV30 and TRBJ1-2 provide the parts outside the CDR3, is SQTIHQWPATLVQPVGSPLSLECTVEGTSNPNLYWYRQAAGRGLQLLFYSVGIGQISSEVPQNLSASRPQDRQFILSSKKLLLSDSGFYLCALEAYGYTFGSGTRLTVV.

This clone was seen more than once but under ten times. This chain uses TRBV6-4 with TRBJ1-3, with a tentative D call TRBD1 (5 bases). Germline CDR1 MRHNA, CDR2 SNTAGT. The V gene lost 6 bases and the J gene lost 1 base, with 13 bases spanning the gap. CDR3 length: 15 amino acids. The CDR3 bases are TGTGCCAGCAGCCCACCTAGACAGTCTGGAAACACCATATATTTT. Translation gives CASSPPRQSGNTIYF.

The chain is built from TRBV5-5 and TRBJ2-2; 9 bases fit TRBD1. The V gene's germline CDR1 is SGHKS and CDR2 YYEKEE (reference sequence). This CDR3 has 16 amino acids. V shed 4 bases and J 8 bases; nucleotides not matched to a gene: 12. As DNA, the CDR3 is TGTGCCAGCAGCCCTGGACAGGGGTTGGGCAGGGGGGAGCTGTTTTTT. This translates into CASSPGQGLGRGELFF.

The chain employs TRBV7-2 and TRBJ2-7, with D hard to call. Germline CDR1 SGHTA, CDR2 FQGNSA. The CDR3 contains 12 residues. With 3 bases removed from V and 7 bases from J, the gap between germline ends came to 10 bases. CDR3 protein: CASSFQPREQYF. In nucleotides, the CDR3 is TGTGCCAGCAGCTTCCAACCGAGAGAGCAGTACTTC.

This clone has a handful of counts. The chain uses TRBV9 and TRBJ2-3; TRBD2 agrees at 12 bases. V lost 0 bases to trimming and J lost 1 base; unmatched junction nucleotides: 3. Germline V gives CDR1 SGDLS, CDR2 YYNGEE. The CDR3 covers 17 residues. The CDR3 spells CASSVASSGGGTDTQYF. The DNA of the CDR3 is TGTGCCAGCAGCGTAGCGTCTAGCGGGGGGGGCACAGATACGCAGTATTTT. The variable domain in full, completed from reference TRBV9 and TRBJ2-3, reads DSGVTQTPKHLITATGQRVTLRCSPRSGDLSVYWYQQSLDQGLQFLIQYYNGEERAKGNILERFSAQQFPDLHSELNLSSLELGDSALYFCASSVASSGGGTDTQYFGPGTRLTVL.

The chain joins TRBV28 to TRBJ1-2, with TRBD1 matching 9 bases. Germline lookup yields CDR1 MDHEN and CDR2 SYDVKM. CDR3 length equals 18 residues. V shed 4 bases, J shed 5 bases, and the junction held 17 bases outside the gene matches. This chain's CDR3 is CASSSALIHRGRTYGYTF. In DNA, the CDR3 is TGTGCCAGCAGTTCCGCCCTAATCCACAGGGGGCGTACATATGGCTACACCTTC.

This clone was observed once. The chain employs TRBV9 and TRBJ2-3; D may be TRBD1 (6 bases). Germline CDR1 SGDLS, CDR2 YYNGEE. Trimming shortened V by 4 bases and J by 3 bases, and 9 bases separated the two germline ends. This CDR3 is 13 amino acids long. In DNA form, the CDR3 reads TGTGCCAGCAGCCGACAGGTAACAGATACGCAGTATTTT. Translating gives CASSRQVTDTQYF.

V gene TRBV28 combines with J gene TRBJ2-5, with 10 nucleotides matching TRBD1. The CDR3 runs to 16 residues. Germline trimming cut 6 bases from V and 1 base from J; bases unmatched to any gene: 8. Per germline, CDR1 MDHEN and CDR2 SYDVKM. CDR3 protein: CASRVDRGLTQETQYF. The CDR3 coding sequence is TGTGCCAGCAGGGTAGACAGGGGGCTCACCCAAGAGACCCAGTACTTC.

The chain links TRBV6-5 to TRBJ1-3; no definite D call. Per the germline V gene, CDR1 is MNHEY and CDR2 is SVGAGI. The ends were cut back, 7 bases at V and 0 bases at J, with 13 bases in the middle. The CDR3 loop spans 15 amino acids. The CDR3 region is CASTPRHPSGNTIYF. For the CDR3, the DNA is TGTGCCAGCACCCCCAGACACCCCTCTGGAAACACCATATATTTT.

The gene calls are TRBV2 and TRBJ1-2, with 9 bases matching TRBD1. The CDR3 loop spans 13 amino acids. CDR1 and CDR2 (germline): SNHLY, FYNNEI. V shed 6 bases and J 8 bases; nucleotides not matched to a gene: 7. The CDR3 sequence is CASRQGAGDGYTF. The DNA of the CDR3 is TGTGCCAGCAGACAGGGGGCGGGGGACGGCTACACCTTC.

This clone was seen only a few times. CDR3 residues: CASSSAEGGEQYF. CDR3 nucleotide sequence: TGTGCCAGCAGTTCGGCCGAAGGGGGCGAGCAGTACTTC. The chain links TRBV6-1 to TRBJ2-7; a possible D gene is TRBD1 (6 bases). V was clipped by 5 bases and J by 6 bases, with 14 bases between them. Per germline, CDR1 MNHNS and CDR2 SASEGT. The CDR3 runs 13 residues.

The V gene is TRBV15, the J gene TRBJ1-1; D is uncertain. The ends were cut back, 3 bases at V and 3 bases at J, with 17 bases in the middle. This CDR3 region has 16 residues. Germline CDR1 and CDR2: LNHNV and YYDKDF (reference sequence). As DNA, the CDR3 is TGTGCCACCAGCAGGGTACAGTTTTCCCGTTACACTGAAGCTTTCTTT. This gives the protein CATSRVQFSRYTEAFF.